A single sample gave rise to the 18 T cell receptor beta chains below, sequenced in a study of cytomegalovirus exposure and HLA in healthy donors. 13 Jbeta primers and 60 Vbeta primers were used for the PCR. Generated by immunoSEQ multiplex PCR, the TCRdb table keeps only in-frame clones and is missing some. This sample has approximately 190,000 clones; more than 75% occur once, and the top ten carry 2% to 3%. Material: PBMCs. These receptors all stem from a woman in her forties or fifties in good health and CMV-seropositive.

The rearrangement links TRBV2 to TRBJ1-6; D call uncertain. Germline V gives CDR1 SNHLY, CDR2 FYNNEI. The CDR3 contains 14 residues. Trimming took 6 bases from V and 0 from J, leaving 6 bases between them. The CDR3 coding sequence is TGTGCCAGCAGCCTTAGCTCCTATAATTCACCCCTCCACTTT. This translates into CASSLSSYNSPLHF.

This chain connects TRBV28 to TRBJ1-1; 7 bases line up with TRBD1. Germline CDR1 and CDR2: MDHEN and SYDVKM. The CDR3 spans 15 residues. Trimming took 8 bases from V and 5 from J; bases not matched to a gene: 14. Written as DNA, the CDR3 is TGTGCCAGCTGTGGAGAGGGGGCGATTCGGACTGAAGCTTTCTTT. Its protein is CASCGEGAIRTEAFF. The complete variable domain, with remaining parts taken from reference TRBV28 and TRBJ1-1, reads DVKVTQSSRYLVKRTGEKVFLECVQDMDHENMFWYRQDPGLGLRLIYFSYDVKMKEKGDIPEGYSVSREKKERFSLILESASTNQTSMYLCASCGEGAIRTEAFFGQGTRLTVV.

This clone was detected a few times. The chain carries TRBV6-5 and TRBJ1-3; D unclear. Trimming shortened V by 7 bases and J by 0 bases, and 10 bases separated the two germline ends. CDR3 length equals 14 residues. Germline CDR1 and CDR2: MNHEY and SVGAGI. The CDR3 coding sequence is TGTGCCAGCACCCCGTCGGGCTCTGGAAACACCATATATTTT. It specifies CASTPSGSGNTIYF.

Remarks on this clone: One end of the junction is discordant with germline, which a read error may explain. This sequence joins TRBV6-5 and TRBJ2-7; 7 nucleotides match TRBD1. CDR1 MNHEY and CDR2 SVGAGI come from the germline V gene. There are 12 residues in the CDR3. The CDR3 reads CASNYRGYEQYF. CDR3 DNA: TGTGCCAGCAATTACAGGGGCTACGAGCAGTACTTC.

The J gene is TRBJ1-2, the V gene TRBV28; no reliable D call. This CDR3 is 12 amino acids long. CDR1 and CDR2 from the germline V gene are MDHEN and SYDVKM. Trimming took 8 bases from V and 1 from J, leaving 8 bases between them. In nucleotides, the CDR3 is TGTGCCAGCCAAGCGGGTAACTATGGCTACACCTTC. As protein: CASQAGNYGYTF.

The chain links TRBV5-6 to TRBJ1-5; 7 bases align to TRBD1. Germline V lookup: CDR1 SGHDT, CDR2 YYEEEE. V lost 4 bases to trimming and J lost 7 bases; unmatched junction nucleotides: 11. The CDR3 sequence is 15 residues long. CDR3 in DNA: TGTGCCAGCAGCGCGGCTGGGCAGGGGGACCAGCCCCAGCATTTT. As protein: CASSAAGQGDQPQHF.

J is TRBJ2-5 and V is TRBV18, with 7 nucleotides matching TRBD2. The CDR3 is 15 residues long. V shed 0 bases and J 5 bases; nucleotides not matched to a gene: 6. Looked up from germline, CDR1 is KGHSH and CDR2 is LQKENI. CDR3 region: CASSPPSSGDETQYF. The CDR3 region has the DNA TGTGCCAGCTCACCACCGTCCAGCGGGGACGAGACCCAGTACTTC.

The chain carries TRBV6-5 and TRBJ1-5; the match to TRBD1 covers 7 bases. The CDR3 has 14 amino acids. The trim removed 4 bases at V and 3 bases at J, leaving 3 bases unmatched. Germline V gene lookup returns CDR1 MNHEY and CDR2 SVGAGI. The CDR3 protein is CASSSGQANQPQHF. The CDR3 DNA reads TGTGCCAGCAGTTCCGGACAGGCCAATCAGCCCCAGCATTTT.

About this clone: Germline and junction disagree at one end, which may indicate a read error. The V call is TRBV7-9, the J call TRBJ2-5, with 7 bases identical to TRBD2. The J call is in doubt because the DNA end fits TRBJ2-7 better. This CDR3 is built from 16 residues. Germline V lookup: CDR1 SEHNR, CDR2 FQNEAQ (reference sequence). CDR3 sequence reads: CSSSPPLAGDRDEQYF. The CDR3 region has the DNA TGTTCCAGCAGCCCCCCTCTGGCGGGGGATAGGGACGAGCAGTACTTC.

To note about this clone: Germline is not matched at one junction end, which may reflect a read error. The chain is built from TRBV6-5 and TRBJ2-5; TRBD1 might be the D (6 bases). Germline values: CDR1 MNHEY, CDR2 SVGAGI. The CDR3 loop spans 11 amino acids. This CDR3 is CASRPGHRVHF. The CDR3 DNA reads TGTGCCAGCAGGCCCGGGCACAGGGTCCACTTC.

The rearrangement uses TRBV19 and TRBJ2-2; 8 bases match TRBD2. Germline lookup yields CDR1 LNHDA and CDR2 SQIVND (reference sequence). This CDR3 has 16 amino acids. Trimming removed 4 bases from V and 3 bases from J; junction bases left unmatched: 7. CDR3 DNA: TGTGCCAGTAGTACCGGAGGGACTAGTCACACCGGGGAGCTGTTTTTT. Its protein is CASSTGGTSHTGELFF.

This clone was seen a single time. The chain joins TRBV7-3 to TRBJ1-2; 9 nucleotides line up with TRBD1. The CDR3 spans 13 residues. After removal of 5 bases from V and 6 bases from J, the junction contained 4 bases not matched to a gene. Germline CDR1 SGHTA, CDR2 FQGTGA. The CDR3 region is CASSLGQGNGYTF. For the CDR3, the DNA is TGTGCCAGCAGCCTGGGACAGGGCAATGGCTACACCTTC.

This clone was observed a single time. V usage is TRBV19 and J usage is TRBJ1-4; 7 bases are shared with TRBD1. The CDR3 length is 18 residues. Germline values: CDR1 LNHDA, CDR2 SQIVND (reference sequence). J was trimmed by 8 bases and V by 1 base; bases with no gene match: 16. In DNA form, the CDR3 reads TGTGCCAGTAGTATAGTGGGCAGGGGGTGGGCGTTATCCGAAAAACTGTTTTTT. Amino acids: CASSIVGRGWALSEKLFF.

The CDR3 DNA reads TGTGCCAGCAGCTTAGCGGGGACAGTCTACGAGCAGTACTTC. Protein: CASSLAGTVYEQYF. J is TRBJ2-7 and V is TRBV7-9, with 7 bases fitting TRBD1. The V gene's germline CDR1 is SEHNR and CDR2 FQNEAQ (reference sequence). The CDR3 spans 14 residues. J gave up 3 bases and V 0 bases, and 2 bases lay outside the gene matches.

V usage is TRBV9 and J usage is TRBJ2-5, with 10 positions matching TRBD2. Trimming removed 2 bases from V and 5 bases from J; junction bases left unmatched: 6. The length of the CDR3 is 15 residues. Germline-derived CDR1 and CDR2 are SGDLS and YYNGEE. The CDR3 nucleotides are TGTGCCAGCAGCGTCAGCGGGGGGGCCTTGGAGACCCAGTACTTC. Protein product: CASSVSGGALETQYF. Combining the CDR3 with reference TRBV9 and TRBJ2-5 gives the whole variable domain DSGVTQTPKHLITATGQRVTLRCSPRSGDLSVYWYQQSLDQGLQFLIQYYNGEERAKGNILERFSAQQFPDLHSELNLSSLELGDSALYFCASSVSGGALETQYFGPGTRLLVL.

This chain links TRBV7-2 with TRBJ2-7; no definite D call. The CDR3 runs to 11 residues. The V end lost 6 bases, the J end lost 4 bases, and 7 bases lay between the germline ends. Germline CDR1 SGHTA, CDR2 FQGNSA. The DNA for the CDR3 is TGTGCCAGCAGTTCAGAATACGAGCAGTACTTC. It specifies CASSSEYEQYF. Full variable domain (remainder filled in from reference TRBV7-2 and TRBJ2-7): GAGVSQSPSNKVTEKGKDVELRCDPISGHTALYWYRQSLGQGLEFLIYFQGNSAPDKSGLPSDRFSAERTGGSVSTLTIQRTQQEDSAVYLCASSSEYEQYFGPGTRLTVT.

The chain links TRBV5-6 to TRBJ1-6, with D possibly matching TRBD1 (6 bases). Germline V gene data show CDR1 as SGHDT and CDR2 as YYEEEE. V gave up 3 bases and J gave up 0 bases, with 16 bases separating them. There are 18 residues in the CDR3. CDR3 sequence (DNA): TGTGCCAGCAGCTCACCCCGGGACACGAGCTCCTATAATTCACCCCTCCACTTT. Translating it yields CASSSPRDTSSYNSPLHF.

The V and J genes are TRBV2 and TRBJ2-2, with 9 positions matching TRBD2. Germline V lookup: CDR1 SNHLY, CDR2 FYNNEI. J was trimmed by 4 bases and V by 5 bases; bases with no gene match: 11. This CDR3 region has 17 residues. The CDR3 bases are TGTGCCAGCAGTCCATCACGCGGGGGGGCAACCACCGGGGAGCTGTTTTTT. Its translation is CASSPSRGGATTGELFF.